The 5 T cell receptor beta chains reported below all come from one sample, sequenced in a study of blood T cell repertoires in COVID-19. Sequencing used immunoSEQ multiplex PCR; TCRdb keeps in-frame clones, though not all of them. Seen here are roughly 76,000 clones, 70% to 75% observed once, and the top ten hold around 20%. Sequences were obtained from peripheral blood. These receptors all stem from a man in his sixties or seventies with acute or convalescent COVID-19.

This clone came up many times. J is TRBJ2-7 and V is TRBV24-1; D remains unclear. V was cut by 4 bases and J by 0 bases, with 9 bases left in between. The CDR3 spans 14 residues. Germline lookup yields CDR1 KGHDR and CDR2 SFDVKD. The CDR3 DNA is TGTGCCACCAGTGAGGCAGGCCCCTCCTACGAGCAGTACTTC. Translation: CATSEAGPSYEQYF.

The V and J genes are TRBV3-1 (or the pseudogene TRBV3-2) and TRBJ1-4, with 8 bases identical to TRBD1. V was pared by 4 bases and J by 7 bases, with 2 bases of the junction left unmatched. The germline V gene encodes CDR1 LGHDT and CDR2 YNNKEL (reference sequence). The CDR3 spans 13 residues. The CDR3 protein is CASSRDRGEKLFF. DNA of the CDR3: TGTGCCAGCAGCCGTGACAGGGGTGAAAAACTGTTTTTT.

The genes are TRBV11-2 and TRBJ1-4; the match to TRBD1 covers 8 bases. The J segment lost 8 bases and the V segment lost 5 bases, leaving 13 bases of the junction unmatched. Germline-derived CDR1 and CDR2 are SGHAT and FQNNGV. The CDR3 runs to 16 residues. The CDR3 nucleotides are TGTGCCAGCAGCCGCCAGGGACAGGCCCGCGGGGAAAAACTGTTTTTT. Amino acid sequence: CASSRQGQARGEKLFF. The entire variable domain, with the rest obtained from reference TRBV11-2 and TRBJ1-4, is as follows: EAGVAQSPRYKIIEKRQSVAFWCNPISGHATLYWYQQILGQGPKLLIQFQNNGVVDDSQLPKDRFSAERLKGVDSTLKIQPAKLEDSAVYLCASSRQGQARGEKLFFGSGTQLSVL.

J is TRBJ2-7 and V is TRBV7-9; D ambiguous. The V and J ends lost 2 bases and 6 bases respectively, with 11 bases between them. The CDR3 has 13 amino acids. Germline V gene sequence: CDR1 SEHNR, CDR2 FQNEAQ (reference sequence). The CDR3 bases are TGTGCCAGCAGCTTACTGGCAGGAACCGAGCAGTACTTC. It encodes CASSLLAGTEQYF.

The gene calls are TRBV10-2 and TRBJ1-2; a possible D gene is TRBD1 (5 bases). V lost 7 bases and J lost 4, with 13 bases in between. Germline V gives CDR1 WSHSY, CDR2 SAAADI. This CDR3 is built from 13 residues. The CDR3 protein is CASTPTVSYGYTF. The CDR3 coding sequence is TGCGCCAGCACCCCGACAGTGAGCTATGGCTACACCTTC.